This T cell receptor (beta chain) was captured in a study of T cell repertoires in cytomegalovirus infection. As for the study in general: It can be stated that public TCR beta signatures indicated CMV infection as well as a matching HLA type.

TCRdb re-analysed the reads in MiXCR, keeping a single row per CDR3 protein. The repertoire includes around 330,000 distinct CDR3 sequences, around a sixth of them detected once, and about 12% sits in the top ten. The length of the CDR3 is 13 residues. Germline CDR1 is SGHDT and CDR2 is YYEEEE. V lost 4 bases and J lost 5, with 12 bases in between. Study outcomes and limitations: Identification of carriers of CMV plus the relevant HLA was achieved through cumulative public TCR beta family frequency. In two of eight donors, the top clonotype was HLA-C-restricted CMV-specific.

Many counts were recorded for this clonotype. Its specificity is not known. The chain links TRBV5-6 to TRBJ2-5; D gene unclear. Sequenced material: PBMCs. The receptor comes from a human donor in good health (CMV status not recorded). Some clones in this sample may be carry-over from other donors' samples. CDR3 sequence reads: CASSDNWVETQYF. As DNA, the CDR3 is TGTGCCAGCAGCGATAATTGGGTGGAGACCCAGTACTTC.